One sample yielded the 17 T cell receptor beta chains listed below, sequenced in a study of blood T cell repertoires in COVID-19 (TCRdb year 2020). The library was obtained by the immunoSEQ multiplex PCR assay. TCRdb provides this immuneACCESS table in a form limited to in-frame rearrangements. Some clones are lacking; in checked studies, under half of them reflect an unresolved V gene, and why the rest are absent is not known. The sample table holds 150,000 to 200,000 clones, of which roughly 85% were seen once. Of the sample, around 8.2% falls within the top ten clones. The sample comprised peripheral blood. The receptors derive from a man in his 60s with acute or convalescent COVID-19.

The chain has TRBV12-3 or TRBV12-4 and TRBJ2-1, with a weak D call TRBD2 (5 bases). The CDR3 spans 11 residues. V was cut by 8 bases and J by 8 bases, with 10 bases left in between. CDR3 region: CASAGYYEQFF. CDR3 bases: TGTGCCAGCGCGGGTTACTATGAGCAGTTCTTC.

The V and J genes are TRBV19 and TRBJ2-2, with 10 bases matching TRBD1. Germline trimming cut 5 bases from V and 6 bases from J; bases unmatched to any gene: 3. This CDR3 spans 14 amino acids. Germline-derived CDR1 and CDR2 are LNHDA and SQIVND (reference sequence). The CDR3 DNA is TGTGCCAGTAGTCCAGGACAGGGGGCCGGGGAGCTGTTTTTT. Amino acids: CASSPGQGAGELFF.

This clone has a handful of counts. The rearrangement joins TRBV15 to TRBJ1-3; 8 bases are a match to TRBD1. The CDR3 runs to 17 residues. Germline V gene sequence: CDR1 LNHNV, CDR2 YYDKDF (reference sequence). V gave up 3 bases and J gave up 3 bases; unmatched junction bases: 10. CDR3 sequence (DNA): TGTGCCACCAGCAGTAGGACAGGGCCTGTGAGTGGAAACACCATATATTTT. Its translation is CATSSRTGPVSGNTIYF.

The CDR3 here is CASKRDSAGDTQYF. The CDR3 DNA reads TGTGCCAGCAAGAGGGACAGCGCTGGAGATACGCAGTATTTT. The gene calls are TRBV6-5 and TRBJ2-3; the match to TRBD1 covers 7 bases. Germline V gene data show CDR1 as MNHEY and CDR2 as SVGAGI. The trim removed 7 bases at V and 5 bases at J, leaving 9 bases unmatched. CDR3 size: 14 residues.

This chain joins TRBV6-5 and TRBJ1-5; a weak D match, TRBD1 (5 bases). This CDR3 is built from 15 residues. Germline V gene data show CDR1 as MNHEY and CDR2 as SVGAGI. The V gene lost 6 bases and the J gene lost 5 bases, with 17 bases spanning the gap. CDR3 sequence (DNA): TGTGCCAGCAGACCCGGACACTCTCGGCATCAGCCCCAGCATTTT. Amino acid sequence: CASRPGHSRHQPQHF.

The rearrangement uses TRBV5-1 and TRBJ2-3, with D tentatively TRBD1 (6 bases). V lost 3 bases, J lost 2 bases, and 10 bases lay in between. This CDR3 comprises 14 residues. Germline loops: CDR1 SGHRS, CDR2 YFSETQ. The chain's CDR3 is CASSWDNPTDTQYF. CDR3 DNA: TGCGCCAGCAGCTGGGACAACCCCACAGATACGCAGTATTTT.

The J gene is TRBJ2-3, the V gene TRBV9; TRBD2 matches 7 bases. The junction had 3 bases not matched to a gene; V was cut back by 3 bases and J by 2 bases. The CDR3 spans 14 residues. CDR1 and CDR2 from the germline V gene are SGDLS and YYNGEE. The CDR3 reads CASSGGTTTDTQYF. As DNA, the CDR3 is TGTGCCAGCAGCGGAGGGACTACCACAGATACGCAGTATTTT.

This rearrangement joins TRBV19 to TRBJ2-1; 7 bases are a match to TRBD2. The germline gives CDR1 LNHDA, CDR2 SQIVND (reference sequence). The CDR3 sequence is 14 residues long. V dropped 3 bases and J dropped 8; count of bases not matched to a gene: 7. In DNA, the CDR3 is TGTGCCAGTAGTATGGGGCGGGAGTACGATGAGCAGTTCTTC. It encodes CASSMGREYDEQFF. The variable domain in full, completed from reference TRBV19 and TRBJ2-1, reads DGGITQSPKYLFRKEGQNVTLSCEQNLNHDAMYWYRQDPGQGLRLIYYSQIVNDFQKGDIAEGYSVSREKKESFPLTVTSAQKNPTAFYLCASSMGREYDEQFFGPGTRLTVL.

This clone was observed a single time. For the CDR3, the DNA is TGTGCCAGTAGTATTGGGCAGGGAAGGGGCACTGAAGCTTTCTTT. Translating it yields CASSIGQGRGTEAFF. This chain joins TRBV19 and TRBJ1-1; perhaps TRBD1 as D (5 bases). The germline V and J ends were trimmed by 3 bases and 4 bases, with 15 bases remaining between them. Germline V CDR1 and CDR2: LNHDA, SQIVND (reference sequence). The CDR3 covers 15 residues.

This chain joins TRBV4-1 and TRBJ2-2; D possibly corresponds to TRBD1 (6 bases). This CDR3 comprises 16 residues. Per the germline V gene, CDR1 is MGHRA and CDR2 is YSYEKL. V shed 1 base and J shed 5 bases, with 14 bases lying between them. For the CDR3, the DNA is TGCGCCAGCAGCCAAGCTGGTCAGGGGATAACCGGGGAGCTGTTTTTT. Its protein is CASSQAGQGITGELFF.

The CDR3 loop is CASSRNSGIVYEQYF. In DNA form, the CDR3 reads TGTGCCAGCAGCCGGAATAGCGGTATCGTCTACGAGCAGTACTTC. This chain connects TRBV7-8 to TRBJ2-7; maybe TRBD2 (6 bases). CDR3 length: 15 amino acids. The ends were cut back, 5 bases at V and 3 bases at J, with 17 bases in the middle. Germline CDR1 and CDR2: SGHVS and FQNEAQ.

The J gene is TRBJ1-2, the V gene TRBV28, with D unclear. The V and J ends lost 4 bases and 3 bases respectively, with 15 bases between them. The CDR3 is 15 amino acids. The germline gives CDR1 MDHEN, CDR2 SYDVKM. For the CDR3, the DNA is TGTGCCAGCAGTTCACCGGGCTCGAGGGACTATGGCTACACCTTC. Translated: CASSSPGSRDYGYTF.

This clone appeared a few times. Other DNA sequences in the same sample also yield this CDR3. CDR3 protein: CASSLGTGNQPQHF. The CDR3 nucleotides are TGTGCCAGCAGCTTAGGGACAGGTAATCAGCCCCAGCATTTT. This chain uses TRBV7-9 with TRBJ1-5; 7 nucleotides match TRBD1. The germline V gene encodes CDR1 SEHNR and CDR2 FQNEAQ (reference sequence). CDR3 length: 14 residues. Trimming removed 1 base from V and 4 bases from J; junction bases left unmatched: 1. Variable domain in full (rest from reference TRBV7-9 and TRBJ1-5): DTGVSQNPRHKITKRGQNVTFRCDPISEHNRLYWYRQTLGQGPEFLTYFQNEAQLEKSRLLSDRFSAERPKGSFSTLEIQRTEQGDSAMYLCASSLGTGNQPQHFGDGTRLSIL.

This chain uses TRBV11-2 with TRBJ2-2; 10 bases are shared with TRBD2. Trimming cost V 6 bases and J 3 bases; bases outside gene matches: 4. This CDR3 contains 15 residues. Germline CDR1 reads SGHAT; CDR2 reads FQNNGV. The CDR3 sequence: CASSWGTSDTGELFF. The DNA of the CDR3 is TGTGCCAGCAGTTGGGGGACTAGCGACACCGGGGAGCTGTTTTTT.

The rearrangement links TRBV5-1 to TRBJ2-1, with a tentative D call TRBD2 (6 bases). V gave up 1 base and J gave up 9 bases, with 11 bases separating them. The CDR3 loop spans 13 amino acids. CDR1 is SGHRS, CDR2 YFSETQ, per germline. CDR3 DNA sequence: TGCGCCAGCAGCTTGCGGGAGCAAGGTGAGCAGTTCTTC. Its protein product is CASSLREQGEQFF.

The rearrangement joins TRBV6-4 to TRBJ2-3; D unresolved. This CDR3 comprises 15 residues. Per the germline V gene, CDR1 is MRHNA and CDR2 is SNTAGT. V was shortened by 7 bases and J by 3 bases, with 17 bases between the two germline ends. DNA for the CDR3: TGTGCCAGCACCCAGGTTCGTTTGTGGACAGATACGCAGTATTTT. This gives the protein CASTQVRLWTDTQYF.

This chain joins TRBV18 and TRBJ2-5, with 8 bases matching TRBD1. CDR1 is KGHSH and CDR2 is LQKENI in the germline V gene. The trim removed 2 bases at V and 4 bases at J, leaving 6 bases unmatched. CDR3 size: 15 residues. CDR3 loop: CASSPGTGLRETQYF. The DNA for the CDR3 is TGTGCCAGCTCACCAGGGACAGGATTGAGAGAGACCCAGTACTTC.